This TCR beta chain was found in a study of blood T cell repertoires in COVID-19 (TCRdb year 2020). Regarding the research as a whole: The collaborator samples originated in the United States, Italy and Spain and spanned the acute and convalescent phases of COVID-19. The material from the prospective study consisted of cDNA or gDNA derived from T cells, B-cell-depleted T cells, or PBMCs. Deeply sampled blood TCRbeta repertoires from subjects exposed to, actively infected with, or recovered from COVID-19 were included in the dataset. The repertoires were made available in a free public database intended to serve as a resource for research on the immune response to SARS-CoV-2. The samples were drawn from the first 160 participants of the ongoing ImmuneRACE study and from more than 1,000 subjects provided by 6 global collaborators. Sample metadata almost always included a de-identified subject ID, COVID-19 status, age in years and sex. HLA class I and class II types, where available, came from metadata supplied by the sample provider rather than from assay-based typing. Summary of the overall study and its limitations: The quantity of clinical and demographic metadata differed by source and by participant and was supplied without curation.

Samples from volunteer blood donors who had recovered from COVID-19 were contributed by a second Seattle source. The collaborating institutions used their own protocols to collect whole blood in K2EDTA tubes. For TCRbeta analysis, collaborators shipped samples as frozen whole blood, isolated PBMCs, or DNA extracted from either of those sample types. The immunoSEQ Assay, a bias-controlled multiplex PCR, was used to amplify TCRbeta CDR3 regions from genomic DNA. As for how the authors treated the data: Within the assay, amplification of reference gene primers was used to estimate how many nucleated cells each sample contained. Sequence reads were collapsed and filtered to measure the absolute abundance of every unique TCRbeta CDR3 rearrangement. For each sample, productive Simpson clonality was calculated as the square root of Simpson's diversity index across productive rearrangements. In its TCRdb copy, this immuneACCESS table keeps in-frame sequences only and misses some clones. Where compared with another copy, unresolved V genes explain less than half of these, and the others have no known cause. The D gene and trimming were derived from the DNA, and the V and J assignments and clone size from that table. The sample table records some 240,000 clones; roughly 84% of these occur just once. Jointly, the top ten make up 1.4% of the sample.

With regard to this clone: This receptor's antigen is unknown. Nothing much larger sits one base from this clone, and base qualities are not available.

This receptor was identified in a woman between 40 and 55 years old who had recovered from COVID-19. The sample consisted of peripheral blood.

The CDR3 in this case is CASSVTRGDGEAFF. The nucleotide sequence is TGTGCCAGCAGTGTTACCAGGGGGGATGGTGAAGCTTTCTTT. The chain uses TRBV2 and TRBJ1-1, with 7 bases in between that match TRBD1. Trimming takes 4 bases off V and 7 bases off J; junction bases not matched to a gene: 9. Reading from cysteine to phenylalanine, the CDR3 counts 14 amino acids. Only the CDR3 portion is preserved as DNA: 42 bases, with reading frame beginning at the first base. From a lookup of the germline V gene, CDR1 and CDR2 are SNHLY and FYNNEI.